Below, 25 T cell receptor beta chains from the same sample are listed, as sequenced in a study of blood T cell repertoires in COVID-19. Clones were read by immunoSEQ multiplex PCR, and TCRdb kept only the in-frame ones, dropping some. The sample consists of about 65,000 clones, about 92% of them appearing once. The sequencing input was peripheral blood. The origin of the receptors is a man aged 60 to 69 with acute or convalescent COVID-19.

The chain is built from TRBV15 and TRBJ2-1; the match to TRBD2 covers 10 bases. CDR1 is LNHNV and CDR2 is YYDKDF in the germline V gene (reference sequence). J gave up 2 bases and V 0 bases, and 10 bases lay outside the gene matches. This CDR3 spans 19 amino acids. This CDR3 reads CATSREHPGTSAAYNEQFF. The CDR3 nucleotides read TGTGCCACCAGCAGAGAACACCCCGGGACTAGCGCGGCCTACAATGAGCAGTTCTTC.

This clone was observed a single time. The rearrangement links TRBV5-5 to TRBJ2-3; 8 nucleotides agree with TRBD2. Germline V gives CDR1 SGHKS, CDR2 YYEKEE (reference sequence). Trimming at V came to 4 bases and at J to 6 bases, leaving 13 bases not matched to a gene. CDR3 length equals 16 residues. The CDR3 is CASSLAGGAGRDTQYF. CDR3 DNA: TGTGCCAGCAGCCTCGCGGGGGGAGCCGGTAGGGATACGCAGTATTTT.

CDR3 bases: TGTGCCAGCAGTTACGCGGTCCTTAACGAAGGGACCCAGTACTTC. Translated, it gives CASSYAVLNEGTQYF. The chain couples TRBV6-5 to TRBJ2-5; no clear D. Trimming removed 2 bases from V and 7 bases from J, with 17 bases in between. Germline V gene lookup returns CDR1 MNHEY and CDR2 SVGAGI. CDR3 length equals 15 residues.

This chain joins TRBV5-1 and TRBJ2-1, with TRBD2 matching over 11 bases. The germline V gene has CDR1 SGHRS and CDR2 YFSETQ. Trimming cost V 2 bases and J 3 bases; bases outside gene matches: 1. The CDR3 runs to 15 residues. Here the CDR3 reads CASSFTSGGYNEQFF. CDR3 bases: TGCGCCAGCAGCTTTACTAGCGGGGGCTACAATGAGCAGTTCTTC.

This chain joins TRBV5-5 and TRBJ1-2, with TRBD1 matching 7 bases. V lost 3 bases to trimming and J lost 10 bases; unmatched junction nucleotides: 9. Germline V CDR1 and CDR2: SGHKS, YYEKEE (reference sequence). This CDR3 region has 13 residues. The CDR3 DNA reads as TGTGCCAGCAGCTCTGCCGGGACAGTTGACTACACCTTC. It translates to CASSSAGTVDYTF.

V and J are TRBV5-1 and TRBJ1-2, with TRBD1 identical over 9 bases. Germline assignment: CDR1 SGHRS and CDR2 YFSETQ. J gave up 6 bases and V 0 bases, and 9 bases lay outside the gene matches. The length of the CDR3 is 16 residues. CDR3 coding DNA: TGCGCCAGCAGCTTGGATTGGACAGGGGCGCAGGATGGCTACACCTTC. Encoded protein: CASSLDWTGAQDGYTF.

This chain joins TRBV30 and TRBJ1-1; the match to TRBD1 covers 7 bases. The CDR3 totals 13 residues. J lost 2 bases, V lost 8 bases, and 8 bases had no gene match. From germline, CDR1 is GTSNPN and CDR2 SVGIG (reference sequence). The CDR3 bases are TGTGCCGGTACGGGACAGACAAACACTGAAGCTTTCTTT. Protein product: CAGTGQTNTEAFF.

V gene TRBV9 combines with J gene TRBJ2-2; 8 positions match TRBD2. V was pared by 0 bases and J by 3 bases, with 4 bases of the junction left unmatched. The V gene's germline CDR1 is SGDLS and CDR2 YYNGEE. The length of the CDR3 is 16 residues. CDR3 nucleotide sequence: TGTGCCAGCAGCGTAGCCGCGGGGGGCCACACCGGGGAGCTGTTTTTT. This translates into CASSVAAGGHTGELFF.

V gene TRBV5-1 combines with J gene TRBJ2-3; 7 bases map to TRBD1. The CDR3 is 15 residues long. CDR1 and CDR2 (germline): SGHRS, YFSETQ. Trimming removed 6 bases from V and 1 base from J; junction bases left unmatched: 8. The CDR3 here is CASMKFGQGTDTQYF. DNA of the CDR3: TGCGCCAGCATGAAATTCGGACAGGGCACAGATACGCAGTATTTT.

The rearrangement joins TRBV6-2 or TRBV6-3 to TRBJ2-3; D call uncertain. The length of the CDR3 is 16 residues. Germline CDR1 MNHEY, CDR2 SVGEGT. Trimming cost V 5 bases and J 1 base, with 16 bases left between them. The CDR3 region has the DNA TGTGCCAGCAGTCCCCACCAAGCGACCCGCACAGATACGCAGTATTTT. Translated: CASSPHQATRTDTQYF.

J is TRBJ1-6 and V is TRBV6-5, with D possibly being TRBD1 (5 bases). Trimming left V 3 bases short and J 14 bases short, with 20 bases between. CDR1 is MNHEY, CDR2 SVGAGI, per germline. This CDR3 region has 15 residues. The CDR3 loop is CASSYFLRGVLALHF. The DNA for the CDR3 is TGTGCCAGCAGTTATTTCCTTCGGGGGGTTTTAGCCCTCCACTTT.

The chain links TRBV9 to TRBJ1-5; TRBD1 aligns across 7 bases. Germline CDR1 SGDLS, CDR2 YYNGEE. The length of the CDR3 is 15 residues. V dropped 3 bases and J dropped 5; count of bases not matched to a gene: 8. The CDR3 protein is CASSETGQSYQPQHF. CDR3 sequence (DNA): TGTGCCAGCAGCGAAACGGGACAGAGTTATCAGCCCCAGCATTTT.

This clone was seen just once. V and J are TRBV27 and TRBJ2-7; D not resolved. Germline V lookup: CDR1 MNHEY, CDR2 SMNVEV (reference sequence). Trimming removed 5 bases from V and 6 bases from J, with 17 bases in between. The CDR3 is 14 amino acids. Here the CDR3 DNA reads TGTGCCAGCAGTCCCCGCCCAACGAGTCCCGAGCAGTACTTC. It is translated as CASSPRPTSPEQYF.

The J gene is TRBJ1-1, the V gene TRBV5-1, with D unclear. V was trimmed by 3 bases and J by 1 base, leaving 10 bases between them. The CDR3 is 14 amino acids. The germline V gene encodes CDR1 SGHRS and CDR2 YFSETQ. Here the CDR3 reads CASSSTTGNTEAFF. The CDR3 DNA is TGCGCCAGCAGCTCGACGACTGGGAACACTGAAGCTTTCTTT. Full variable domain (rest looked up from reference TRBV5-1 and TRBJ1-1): KAGVTQTPRYLIKTRGQQVTLSCSPISGHRSVSWYQQTPGQGLQFLFEYFSETQRNKGNFPGRFSGRQFSNSRSEMNVSTLELGDSALYLCASSSTTGNTEAFFGQGTRLTVV.

The CDR3 here is CASSLTGTGVTGELFF. The CDR3 DNA sequence: TGTGCCAGCAGCCTAACCGGGACAGGGGTCACCGGGGAGCTGTTTTTT. The chain recombines TRBV4-2 with TRBJ2-2; 10 nucleotides align to TRBD1. The length of the CDR3 is 16 residues. In germline, CDR1 is LGHNA, CDR2 YNFKEQ. Losses at the gene ends were 4 bases for V and 4 bases for J; bases not matched to a gene: 6.

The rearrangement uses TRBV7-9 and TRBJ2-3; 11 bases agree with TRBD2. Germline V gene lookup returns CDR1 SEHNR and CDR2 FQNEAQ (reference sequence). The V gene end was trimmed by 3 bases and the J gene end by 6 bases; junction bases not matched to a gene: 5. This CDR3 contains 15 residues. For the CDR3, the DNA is TGTGCCAGCAGCTTCCCTAGCGGGGGGCGGGATACGCAGTATTTT. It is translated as CASSFPSGGRDTQYF.

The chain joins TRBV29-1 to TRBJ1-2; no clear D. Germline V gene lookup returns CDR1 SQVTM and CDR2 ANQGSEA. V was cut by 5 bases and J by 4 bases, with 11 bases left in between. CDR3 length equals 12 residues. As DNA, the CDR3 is TGCAGCGTTATCCCAGGCCCCTATGGCTACACCTTC. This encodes CSVIPGPYGYTF.

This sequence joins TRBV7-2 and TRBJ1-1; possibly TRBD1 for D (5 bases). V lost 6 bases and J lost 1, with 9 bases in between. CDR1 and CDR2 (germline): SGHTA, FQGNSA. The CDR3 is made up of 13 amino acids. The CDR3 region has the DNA TGTGCCAGCAGATCAGGGTGGAACACTGAAGCTTTCTTT. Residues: CASRSGWNTEAFF.

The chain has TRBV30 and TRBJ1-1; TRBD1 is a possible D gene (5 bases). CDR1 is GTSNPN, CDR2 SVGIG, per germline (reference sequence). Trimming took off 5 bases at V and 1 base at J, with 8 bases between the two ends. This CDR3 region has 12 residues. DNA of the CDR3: TGTGCCTGGTCCCAGGGGAACACTGAAGCTTTCTTT. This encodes CAWSQGNTEAFF.

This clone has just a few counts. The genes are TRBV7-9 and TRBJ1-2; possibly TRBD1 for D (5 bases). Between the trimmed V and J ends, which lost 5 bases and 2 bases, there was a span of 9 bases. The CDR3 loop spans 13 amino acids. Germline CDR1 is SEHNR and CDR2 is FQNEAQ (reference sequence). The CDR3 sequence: CASSGTGNYGYTF. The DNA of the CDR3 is TGTGCCAGCAGCGGAACAGGAAACTATGGCTACACCTTC.

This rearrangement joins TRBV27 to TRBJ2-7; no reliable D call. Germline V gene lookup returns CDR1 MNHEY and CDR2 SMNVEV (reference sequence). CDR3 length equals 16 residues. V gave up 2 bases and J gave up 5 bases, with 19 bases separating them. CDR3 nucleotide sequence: TGTGCCAGCAGTTTAGTGACCTCAGCTAGGTCGCACGAGCAGTACTTC. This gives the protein CASSLVTSARSHEQYF.

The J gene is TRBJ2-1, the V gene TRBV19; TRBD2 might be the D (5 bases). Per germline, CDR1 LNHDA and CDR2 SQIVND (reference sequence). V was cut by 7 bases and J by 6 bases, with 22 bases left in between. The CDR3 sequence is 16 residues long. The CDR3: CASTGSREVNGNEQFF. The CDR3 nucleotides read TGTGCCAGTACCGGTTCACGGGAAGTGAATGGCAATGAGCAGTTCTTC.

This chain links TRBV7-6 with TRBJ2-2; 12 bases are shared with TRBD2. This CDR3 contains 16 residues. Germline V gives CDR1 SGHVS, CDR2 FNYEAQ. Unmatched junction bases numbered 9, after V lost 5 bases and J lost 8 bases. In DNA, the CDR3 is TGTGCCAGCAGCCCACCTAGCGGGGGGGCCGGAGGGGAGCTGTTTTTT. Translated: CASSPPSGGAGGELFF.

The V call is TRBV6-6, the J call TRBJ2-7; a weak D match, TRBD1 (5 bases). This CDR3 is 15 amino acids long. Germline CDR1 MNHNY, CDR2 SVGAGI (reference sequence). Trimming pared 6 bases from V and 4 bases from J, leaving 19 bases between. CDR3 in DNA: TGTGCCAGCAGGTCAACAGGAGAACTAAAATACGAGCAGTACTTC. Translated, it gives CASRSTGELKYEQYF.

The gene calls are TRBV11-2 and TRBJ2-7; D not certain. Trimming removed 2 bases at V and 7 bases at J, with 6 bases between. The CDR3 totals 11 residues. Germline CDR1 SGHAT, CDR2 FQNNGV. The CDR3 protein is CASSLTMEQYF. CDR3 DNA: TGTGCCAGCAGCTTAACTATGGAGCAGTACTTC.